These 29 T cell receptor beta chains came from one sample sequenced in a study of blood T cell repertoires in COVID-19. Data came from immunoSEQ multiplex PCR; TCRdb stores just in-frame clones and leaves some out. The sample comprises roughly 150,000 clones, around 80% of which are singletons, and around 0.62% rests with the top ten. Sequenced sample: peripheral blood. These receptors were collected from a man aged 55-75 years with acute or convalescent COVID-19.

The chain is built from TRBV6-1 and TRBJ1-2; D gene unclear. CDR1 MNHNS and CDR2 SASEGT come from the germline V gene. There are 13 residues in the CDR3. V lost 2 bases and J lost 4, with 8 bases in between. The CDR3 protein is CASSESSTYGYTF. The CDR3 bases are TGTGCCAGCAGTGAATCCAGTACCTATGGCTACACCTTC.

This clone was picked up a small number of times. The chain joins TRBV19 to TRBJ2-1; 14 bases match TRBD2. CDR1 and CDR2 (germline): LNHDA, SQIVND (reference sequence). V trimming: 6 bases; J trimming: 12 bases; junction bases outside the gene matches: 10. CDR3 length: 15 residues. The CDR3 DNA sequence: TGTGCCAGTAGCAGGGGACTAGCGGGAGCTGACCTGCAGTTCTTC. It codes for CASSRGLAGADLQFF.

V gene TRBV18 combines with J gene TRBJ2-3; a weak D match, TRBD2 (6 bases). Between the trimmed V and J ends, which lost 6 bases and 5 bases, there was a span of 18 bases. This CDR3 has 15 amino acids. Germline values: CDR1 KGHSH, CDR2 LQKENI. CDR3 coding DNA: TGTGCCAGCTCTCCCGACTCCCGGGGGAGAGATACGCAGTATTTT. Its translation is CASSPDSRGRDTQYF.

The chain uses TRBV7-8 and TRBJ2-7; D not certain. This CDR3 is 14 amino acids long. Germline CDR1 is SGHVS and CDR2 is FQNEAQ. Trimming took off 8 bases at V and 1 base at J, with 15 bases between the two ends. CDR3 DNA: TGTGCCAGCGGTAAAGGAGTCTCTTCCTACGAGCAGTACTTC. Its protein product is CASGKGVSSYEQYF.

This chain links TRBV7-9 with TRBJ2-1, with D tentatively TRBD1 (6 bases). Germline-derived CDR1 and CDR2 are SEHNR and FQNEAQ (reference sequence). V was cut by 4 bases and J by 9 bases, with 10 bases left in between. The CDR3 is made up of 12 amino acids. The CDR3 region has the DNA TGTGCCAGCAGCTGGGGGCTAGGTGAGCAGTTCTTC. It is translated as CASSWGLGEQFF.

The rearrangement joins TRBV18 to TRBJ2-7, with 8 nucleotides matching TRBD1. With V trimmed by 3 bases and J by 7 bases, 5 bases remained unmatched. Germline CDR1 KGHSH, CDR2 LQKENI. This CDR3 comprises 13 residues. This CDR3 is CASSPDRVGEQYF. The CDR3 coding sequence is TGTGCCAGCTCACCGGACAGGGTTGGGGAGCAGTACTTC.

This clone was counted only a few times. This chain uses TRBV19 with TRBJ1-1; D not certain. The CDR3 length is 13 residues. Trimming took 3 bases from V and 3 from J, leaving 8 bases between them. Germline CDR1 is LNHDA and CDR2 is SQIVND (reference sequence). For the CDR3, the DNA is TGTGCCAGTAGTATCTGGCGGGACACTGAAGCTTTCTTT. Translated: CASSIWRDTEAFF.

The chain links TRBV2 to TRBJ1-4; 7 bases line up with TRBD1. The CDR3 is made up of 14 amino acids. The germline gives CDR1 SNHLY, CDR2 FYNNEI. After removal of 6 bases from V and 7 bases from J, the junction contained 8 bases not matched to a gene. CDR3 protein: CASRDRVGSEKLFF. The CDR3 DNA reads TGTGCCAGCAGAGACAGGGTAGGGAGTGAAAAACTGTTTTTT.

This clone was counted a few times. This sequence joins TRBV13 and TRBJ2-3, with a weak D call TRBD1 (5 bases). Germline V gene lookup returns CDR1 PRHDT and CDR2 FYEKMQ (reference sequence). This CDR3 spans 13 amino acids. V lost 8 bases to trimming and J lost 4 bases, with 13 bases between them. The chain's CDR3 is CASSPLGADTQYF. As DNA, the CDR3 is TGTGCCAGCTCCCCCTTAGGGGCAGATACGCAGTATTTT.

The DNA for the CDR3 is TGTGCCAGCAGTCAGATAGCGGGAGTGGGTGAGCAGTTCTTC. Translation gives CASSQIAGVGEQFF. The gene calls are TRBV6-4 and TRBJ2-1; 9 positions agree with TRBD2. Germline assignment: CDR1 MRHNA and CDR2 SNTAGT. V was clipped by 5 bases and J by 9 bases; unmatched bases: 8. This CDR3 is 14 amino acids long.

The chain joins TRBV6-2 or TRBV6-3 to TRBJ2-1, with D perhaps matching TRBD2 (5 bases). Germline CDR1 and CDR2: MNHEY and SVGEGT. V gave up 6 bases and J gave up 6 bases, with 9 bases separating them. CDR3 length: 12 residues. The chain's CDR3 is CASSPTSNEQFF. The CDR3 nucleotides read TGTGCCAGCAGCCCTACTAGCAATGAGCAGTTCTTC.

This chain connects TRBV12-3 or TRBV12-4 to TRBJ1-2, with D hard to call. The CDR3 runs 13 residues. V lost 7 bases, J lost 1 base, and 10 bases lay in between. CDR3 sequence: CASNNGFNYGYTF. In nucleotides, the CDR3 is TGTGCCAGCAACAATGGCTTTAACTATGGCTACACCTTC.

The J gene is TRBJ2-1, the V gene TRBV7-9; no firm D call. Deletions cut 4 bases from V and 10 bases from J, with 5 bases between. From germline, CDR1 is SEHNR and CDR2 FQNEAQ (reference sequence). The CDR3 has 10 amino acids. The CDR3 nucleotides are TGTGCCAGCAGCTCCCTAGAGCAGTTCTTC. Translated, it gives CASSSLEQFF.

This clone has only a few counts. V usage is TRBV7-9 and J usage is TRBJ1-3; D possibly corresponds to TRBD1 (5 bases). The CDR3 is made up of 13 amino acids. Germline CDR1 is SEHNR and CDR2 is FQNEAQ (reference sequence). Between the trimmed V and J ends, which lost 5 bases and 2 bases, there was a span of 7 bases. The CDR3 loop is CASSPDTGNTIYF. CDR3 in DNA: TGTGCCAGCAGCCCGGACACTGGAAACACCATATATTTT.

CDR3 region: CAWSVHGADNSPLHF. For the CDR3, the DNA is TGTGCCTGGAGTGTACATGGGGCGGATAATTCACCCCTCCACTTT. This rearrangement joins TRBV30 to TRBJ1-6, with D possibly TRBD1 on 5 matching bases. V lost 0 bases and J 5 bases, leaving 11 bases between the germline ends. The CDR3 contains 15 residues. CDR1 GTSNPN and CDR2 SVGIG come from the germline V gene (reference sequence).

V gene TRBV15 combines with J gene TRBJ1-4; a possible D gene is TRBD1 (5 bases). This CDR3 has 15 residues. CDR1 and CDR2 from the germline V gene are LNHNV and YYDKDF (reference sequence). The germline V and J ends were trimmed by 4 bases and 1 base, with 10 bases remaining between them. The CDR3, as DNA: TGTGCCACCAGCACCCCCGGGGGAACTAATGAAAAACTGTTTTTT. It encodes CATSTPGGTNEKLFF.

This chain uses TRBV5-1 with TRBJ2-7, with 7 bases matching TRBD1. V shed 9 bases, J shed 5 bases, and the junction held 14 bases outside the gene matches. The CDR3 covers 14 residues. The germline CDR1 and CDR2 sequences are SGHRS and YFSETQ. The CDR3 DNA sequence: TGCGCCACAAGCGAGGGGACAGTGGGCGACGAGCAGTACTTC. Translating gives CATSEGTVGDEQYF.

CDR3 region: CASSREASGLAFF. DNA of the CDR3: TGTGCCAGCAGCCGGGAGGCTTCGGGTCTAGCTTTCTTT. The chain employs TRBV3-1 (or the pseudogene TRBV3-2) and TRBJ1-1; D unclear. Germline CDR1 LGHDT, CDR2 YNNKEL (reference sequence). The ends were cut back, 4 bases at V and 10 bases at J, with 16 bases in the middle. CDR3 length: 13 amino acids.

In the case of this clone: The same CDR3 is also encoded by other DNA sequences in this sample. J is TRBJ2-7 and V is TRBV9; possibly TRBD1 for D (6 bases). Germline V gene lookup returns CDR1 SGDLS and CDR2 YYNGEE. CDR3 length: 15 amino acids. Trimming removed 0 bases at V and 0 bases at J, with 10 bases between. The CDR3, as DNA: TGTGCCAGCAGCGTAGCCACAGGGAGCTCCTACGAGCAGTACTTC. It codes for CASSVATGSSYEQYF.

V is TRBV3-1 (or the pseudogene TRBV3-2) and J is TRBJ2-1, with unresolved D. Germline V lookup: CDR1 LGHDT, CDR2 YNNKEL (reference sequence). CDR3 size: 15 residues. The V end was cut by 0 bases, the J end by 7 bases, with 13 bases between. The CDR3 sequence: CASSQDKSLRNEQFF. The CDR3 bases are TGTGCCAGCAGCCAAGATAAGTCCCTGAGAAATGAGCAGTTCTTC.

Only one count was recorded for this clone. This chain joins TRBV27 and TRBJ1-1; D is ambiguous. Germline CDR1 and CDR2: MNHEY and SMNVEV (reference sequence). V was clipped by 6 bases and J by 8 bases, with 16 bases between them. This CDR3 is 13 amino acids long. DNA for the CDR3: TGTGCCAGCAGCCTGGGAGAGTGGTCGGAAGCTTTCTTT. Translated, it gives CASSLGEWSEAFF.

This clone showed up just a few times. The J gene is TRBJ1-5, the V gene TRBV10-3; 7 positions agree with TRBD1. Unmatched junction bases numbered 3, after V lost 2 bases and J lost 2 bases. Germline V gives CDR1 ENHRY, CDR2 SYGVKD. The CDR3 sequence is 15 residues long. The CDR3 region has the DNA TGTGCCATCAGTGAGCTCGGACAGGGCAATCAGCCCCAGCATTTT. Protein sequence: CAISELGQGNQPQHF.

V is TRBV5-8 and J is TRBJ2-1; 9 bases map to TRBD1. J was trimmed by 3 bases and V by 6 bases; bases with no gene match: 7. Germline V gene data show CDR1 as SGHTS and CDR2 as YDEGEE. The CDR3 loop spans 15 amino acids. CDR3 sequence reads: CASTRGTGFYNEQFF. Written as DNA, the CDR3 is TGTGCCAGCACCCGCGGGACAGGGTTCTACAATGAGCAGTTCTTC. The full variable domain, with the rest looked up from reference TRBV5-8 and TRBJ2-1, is EAGVTQSPTHLIKTRGQQATLRCSPISGHTSVYWYQQALGLGLQFLLWYDEGEERNRGNFPPRFSGRQFPNYSSELNVNALELEDSALYLCASTRGTGFYNEQFFGPGTRLTVL.

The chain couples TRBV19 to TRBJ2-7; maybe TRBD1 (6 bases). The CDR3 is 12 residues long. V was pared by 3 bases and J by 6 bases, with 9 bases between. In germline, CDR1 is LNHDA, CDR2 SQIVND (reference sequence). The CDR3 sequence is CASSMQGSEQYF. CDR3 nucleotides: TGTGCCAGTAGTATGCAGGGGAGCGAGCAGTACTTC.

CDR3 residues: CASSVDPSPNSYNEQFF. As DNA, the CDR3 is TGTGCCAGCAGCGTAGATCCTAGCCCCAACTCCTACAATGAGCAGTTCTTC. This chain uses TRBV9 with TRBJ2-1, with D perhaps TRBD2 (5 bases). Germline V gene sequence: CDR1 SGDLS, CDR2 YYNGEE. Trimming left V 0 bases short and J 0 bases short, with 13 bases between. The CDR3 runs to 17 residues.

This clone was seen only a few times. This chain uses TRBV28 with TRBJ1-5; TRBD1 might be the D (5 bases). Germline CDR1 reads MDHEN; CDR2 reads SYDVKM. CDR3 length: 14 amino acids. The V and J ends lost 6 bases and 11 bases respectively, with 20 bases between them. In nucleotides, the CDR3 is TGTGCCAGCAGGGGCACTGGGGGGGGTGGTGCCCAGCATTTT. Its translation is CASRGTGGGGAQHF.

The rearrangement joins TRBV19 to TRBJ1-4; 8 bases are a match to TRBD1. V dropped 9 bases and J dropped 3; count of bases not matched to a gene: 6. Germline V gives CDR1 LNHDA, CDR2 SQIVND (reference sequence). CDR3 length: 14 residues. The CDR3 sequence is CARLDRGANEKLFF. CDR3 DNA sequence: TGTGCCAGGCTTGACAGGGGTGCTAATGAAAAACTGTTTTTT.

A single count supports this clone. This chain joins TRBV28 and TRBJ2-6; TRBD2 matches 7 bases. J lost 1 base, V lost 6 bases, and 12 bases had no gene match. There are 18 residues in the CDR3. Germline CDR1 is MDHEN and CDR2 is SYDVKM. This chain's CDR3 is CASRMGGRARSGANVLTF. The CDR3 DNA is TGTGCCAGCAGAATGGGAGGGAGGGCCCGGTCTGGGGCCAACGTCCTGACTTTC.

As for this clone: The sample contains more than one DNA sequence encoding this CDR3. CDR3 amino acids: CASSYGTANTGELFF. The CDR3 DNA follows: TGTGCCAGCAGTTACGGGACAGCGAACACCGGGGAGCTGTTTTTT. The chain combines TRBV6-5 with TRBJ2-2; 7 nucleotides match TRBD1. V lost 2 bases and J lost 0; bases outside the gene matches: 0. Germline loops: CDR1 MNHEY, CDR2 SVGAGI. The CDR3 has 15 amino acids.